This TCR beta chain appears in the sequencing data of a study of blood T cell repertoires in COVID-19 (dated by TCRdb to 2018 to 2020). Broadly, across the study: Samples covering the acute and convalescent phases of COVID-19 were provided by collaborators in the United States, Italy and Spain. The material from the prospective study consisted of cDNA or gDNA derived from T cells, B-cell-depleted T cells, or PBMCs. Deeply sampled blood TCRbeta repertoires from subjects exposed to, actively infected with, or recovered from COVID-19 were included in the dataset. The repertoires were released in a freely available public database intended as a resource for research on the immune response to SARS-CoV-2. Samples were obtained from the ongoing ImmuneRACE study (first 160 participants) and from over 1,000 subjects provided by 6 global collaborators. Nearly every sample came with metadata listing a de-identified subject ID, COVID-19 status, age in years and sex. HLA class I and class II types, where available, came from metadata supplied by the sample provider rather than from assay-based typing.

To note about this clone: There is no known antigen for this receptor. Base qualities were left out, and no much larger clone turns up one base away. Other DNA variants within this sample encode the same CDR3.

The CDR3 runs 16 residues from the cysteine to the phenylalanine. The entry retains the CDR3 DNA only, 48 bases that are in frame from base 1. The germline V gene (reference sequence) sets CDR1 to LNHDA and CDR2 to SQIVND. Ends trimmed: V by 3 bases, J by 4 bases; bases unmatched to a gene: 5. Each collaborating institution followed its own protocols to collect whole blood in K2EDTA tubes. For TCRbeta analysis, collaborators shipped samples in one of three forms: frozen whole blood, isolated PBMCs, or DNA extracted from either of those sample types. The immunoSEQ Assay, a bias-controlled multiplex PCR, was used to amplify TCRbeta CDR3 regions from genomic DNA. The authors processed their data as follows. Nucleated cell counts per sample were estimated from amplification of reference gene primers within the assay. To quantify the absolute abundance of each unique TCRbeta CDR3 rearrangement, sequence reads were collapsed and filtered. For each sample, productive Simpson clonality was calculated as the square root of Simpson's diversity index over productive rearrangements. As stored in TCRdb, this immuneACCESS dataset retains in-frame rearrangements with V and J assigned. A fraction of the clones does not appear; measured against another copy, unresolved V genes explain less than half of the discrepancy, and the remainder lacks a known reason. V, J and clone size are those of that table, while D and trimming were read from the DNA. This sample gives some 96,000 clones in total; about 90% of them show up just once. The ten largest make up approximately 7.3% of the sample.

The paper's findings and limits, for the study overall: How much clinical and demographic metadata was included differed by source and by participant, and the metadata was provided uncurated.

The chain links TRBV19 with TRBJ2-3, with 12 bases in between that match TRBD2. The receptor was derived from a man aged 30 to 45 in a cohort sampled during active COVID-19. The sample comprised peripheral blood. CDR3 loop: CASSIPLAGGSDTQYF. The nucleotide sequence reads TGTGCCAGTAGTATCCCACTAGCGGGGGGATCAGATACGCAGTATTTT.